The text below deals with one T cell receptor (beta chain). Its antigen is currently unknown. The V gene's germline CDR1 is MDHEN and CDR2 SYDVKM. This CDR3 spans 18 amino acids. Losses at the gene ends were 5 bases for V and 0 bases for J; bases not matched to a gene: 13. Anti-CD3/anti-CD28 beads served as a nonspecific positive control stimulus. CD4+ T cells upregulating both CD40 ligand and CD69 were sorted as responding cells. The record originates from a study of persistence of HIV-infected CD4 T cells. This was the immunoSEQ version 4 assay in survey mode. Produced via immunoSEQ multiplex PCR; TCRdb's table is partial and in-frame only. The repertoire holds some 49,000 clones, with 85% to 90% as singletons.

This sequence was found in an adult woman with HIV who was CMV-seropositive. The chain couples TRBV28 to TRBJ1-2, with 9 positions matching TRBD1. Specimen: CD4+ T cells sorted from PBMCs after approximately 19-hour stimulation, collected from a patient who received antiretroviral therapy. The CDR3 reads CASSPLTGGPSSNYGYTF. In DNA, the CDR3 is TGTGCCAGCAGTCCCCTTACAGGGGGCCCTTCGTCTAACTATGGCTACACCTTC.